This TCR beta chain comes out of a study of beta chain features in type 1 diabetes. Study as a whole: Patients and healthy donors were similar in age, gender and cell yields.

Sorting based on CD45RO/CCR7/CD25/CD127/CD95/CD27 separated CD4+ naive, central memory, regulatory and stem cell-like memory cells. A remark on this clone: Antigen specificity is unknown.

The study's findings and limits: For type 1 diabetes patients, VDJ junctions showed fewer insertions and more deletions.

Expressed TCRB transcripts were sequenced because the entire RNA isolate underwent reverse transcription. Generated by immunoSEQ multiplex PCR, the TCRdb table keeps only in-frame clones and is missing some. Seen here are over 65,000 clones, 25% to 35% observed once, and the top ten hold about 0.5%. CDR1 and CDR2 (germline): SGHTA, FQGNSA. V was cut by 4 bases and J by 10 bases, with 11 bases left in between. The CDR3 length is 13 residues. This receptor was identified in a woman between 18 and 29 years old in good health. The sample taken for sequencing was stem cell memory CD4+ T cells from blood. V is TRBV7-2 and J is TRBJ1-6, with D unclear. DNA for the CDR3: TGTGCCAGCAGCTCCTTTTTTTTGTCACCCCTCCACTTT. It specifies CASSSFFLSPLHF.